The rows below give T cell receptor beta chains drawn from one sample of a study of blood T cells in healthy people across ages. Each CDR3 protein gets one entry after TCRdb re-called the 5' RACE reads with MiXCR. The sample includes roughly 800,000 distinct CDR3 sequences, over 45% seen only once; the top ten take around 20%. The sequencing sample was made of blood. Every receptor here comes from a man aged 25-40 years in good health. Both conserved end residues are part of each CDR3. Each record gives: V gene, D gene, J gene, clone size, CDR3 protein, CDR3 DNA. The D gene is left open where the match is weak. Clone size appears in some rows only: once, few, many, or a class for an expanded clone.

v_call: TRBV4-2; d_call: TRBD2; j_call: TRBJ2-4; clone_size: few; cdr3_aa: CASSQADRGGVWEQYF; cdr3_nt: TGTGCCAGCAGCCAAGCGGACCGCGGGGGGGTGTGGGAGCAGTACTTC
v_call: TRBV18; d_call: TRBD2; j_call: TRBJ2-5; clone_size: NA; cdr3_aa: CASSPPGLASETQYF; cdr3_nt: TGTGCCAGCTCACCACCGGGACTAGCATCTGAGACCCAGTACTTC
v_call: TRBV6-5; d_call: NA; j_call: TRBJ1-2; clone_size: NA; cdr3_aa: CASSYGGANGYGYTF; cdr3_nt: TGTGCCAGCAGCTATGGGGGGGCGAATGGCTATGGCTACACCTTC
v_call: TRBV6-6; d_call: TRBD2; j_call: TRBJ2-7; clone_size: once; cdr3_aa: CASSYERTSIYEQYF; cdr3_nt: TGTGCCAGCAGCTACGAGCGGACTAGTATTTACGAGCAGTACTTC
v_call: TRBV7-2; d_call: NA; j_call: TRBJ2-1; clone_size: once; cdr3_aa: CASSFFVYEQFF; cdr3_nt: TGTGCCAGCAGCTTTTTTGTGTATGAGCAGTTCTTC
v_call: TRBV15; d_call: NA; j_call: TRBJ2-7; clone_size: NA; cdr3_aa: CATSRDTVYEQYF; cdr3_nt: TGTGCCACCAGCAGAGATACAGTCTACGAGCAGTACTTC
v_call: TRBV6-5; d_call: NA; j_call: TRBJ2-1; clone_size: NA; cdr3_aa: CASMKGTFWGNEQFF; cdr3_nt: TGTGCCAGCATGAAGGGGACCTTTTGGGGAAATGAGCAGTTCTTC
v_call: TRBV29-1; d_call: TRBD2; j_call: TRBJ2-5; clone_size: NA; cdr3_aa: CSVGPGLAVKETQYF; cdr3_nt: TGCAGCGTAGGACCGGGACTAGCGGTTAAAGAGACCCAGTACTTC
v_call: TRBV7-2; d_call: NA; j_call: TRBJ2-1; clone_size: NA; cdr3_aa: CASSIGLAAYNEQFF; cdr3_nt: TGTGCCAGCAGCATCGGACTGGCCGCGTACAATGAGCAGTTCTTC
v_call: TRBV4-2; d_call: TRBD2; j_call: TRBJ2-2; clone_size: NA; cdr3_aa: CASSQVGGEAGELFF; cdr3_nt: TGTGCCAGCAGCCAAGTTGGGGGGGAGGCCGGGGAGCTGTTTTTT
v_call: TRBV2; d_call: NA; j_call: TRBJ2-7; clone_size: NA; cdr3_aa: CASSEGKFKQYF; cdr3_nt: TGTGCCAGCAGTGAGGGAAAGTTTAAGCAGTACTTC
v_call: TRBV9; d_call: NA; j_call: TRBJ1-2; clone_size: few; cdr3_aa: CATTGRSCYGYTF; cdr3_nt: TGTGCCACCACAGGGAGATCTTGCTATGGCTACACCTTC
v_call: TRBV29-1; d_call: NA; j_call: TRBJ2-7; clone_size: NA; cdr3_aa: CSVTRDYEQYF; cdr3_nt: TGCAGCGTTACTAGGGACTACGAGCAGTACTTC
v_call: TRBV20-1; d_call: TRBD2; j_call: TRBJ2-5; clone_size: once; cdr3_aa: CSARDRTGRAGVETQYF; cdr3_nt: TGCAGTGCTAGAGACCGTACGGGACGAGCGGGAGTCGAGACCCAGTACTTC
v_call: TRBV21-1; d_call: NA; j_call: TRBJ1-1; clone_size: NA; cdr3_aa: CASSAQLGTLYMNTEAFF; cdr3_nt: TGTGCCAGCAGCGCCCAATTGGGGACACTATACATGAACACTGAAGCTTTCTTT
v_call: TRBV6-5; d_call: NA; j_call: TRBJ2-1; clone_size: once; cdr3_aa: CASSRPGTNINEQFF; cdr3_nt: TGTGCCAGCAGTAGACCTGGGACCAACATCAATGAGCAGTTCTTC
v_call: TRBV20-1; d_call: TRBD2; j_call: TRBJ2-7; clone_size: NA; cdr3_aa: CSARLAGGVTYEQYF; cdr3_nt: TGCAGTGCTAGATTGGCCGGGGGGGTTACCTACGAGCAGTACTTC
v_call: TRBV20-1; d_call: NA; j_call: TRBJ2-5; clone_size: few; cdr3_aa: CSAIQTQETQYF; cdr3_nt: TGCAGTGCTATACAGACCCAGGAGACCCAGTACTTC
v_call: TRBV20-1; d_call: NA; j_call: TRBJ2-7; clone_size: few; cdr3_aa: CSAEGGYEQYF; cdr3_nt: TGCAGTGCAGAGGGCGGTTACGAGCAGTACTTC
v_call: TRBV7-2; d_call: NA; j_call: TRBJ2-5; clone_size: NA; cdr3_aa: CASSFRGPIANEQYF; cdr3_nt: TGTGCCAGCAGCTTTCGGGGGCCAATAGCAAATGAGCAGTACTTC
v_call: TRBV6-1; d_call: TRBD1; j_call: TRBJ1-5; clone_size: few; cdr3_aa: CAAQGESNQPQHF; cdr3_nt: TGTGCCGCGCAGGGGGAAAGCAATCAGCCCCAGCATTTT
v_call: TRBV3-1; d_call: TRBD1; j_call: TRBJ2-1; clone_size: NA; cdr3_aa: CASSTQGLGEQFF; cdr3_nt: TGTGCCAGCAGCACACAGGGGTTAGGTGAGCAGTTCTTC
v_call: TRBV7-8; d_call: TRBD1; j_call: TRBJ1-5; clone_size: NA; cdr3_aa: CASSNDQGAGNQPQHF; cdr3_nt: TGTGCCAGCAGCAACGATCAGGGGGCAGGGAATCAGCCCCAGCATTTT
v_call: TRBV30; d_call: TRBD1; j_call: TRBJ2-5; clone_size: NA; cdr3_aa: CAWSVDRVRETQYF; cdr3_nt: TGTGCCTGGAGTGTAGACAGGGTCCGAGAGACCCAGTACTTC
v_call: TRBV25-1; d_call: TRBD1; j_call: TRBJ2-1; clone_size: NA; cdr3_aa: CASSVGTGVPYNEQFF; cdr3_nt: TGTGCCAGCAGTGTTGGGACAGGGGTCCCCTACAATGAGCAGTTCTTC
v_call: TRBV4-1; d_call: NA; j_call: TRBJ2-7; clone_size: NA; cdr3_aa: CASSQDISFPASVYEQYF; cdr3_nt: TGCGCCAGCAGCCAAGACATTTCATTTCCCGCTTCGGTCTACGAGCAGTACTTC
v_call: TRBV29-1; d_call: NA; j_call: TRBJ2-1; clone_size: NA; cdr3_aa: CSVGKSSYNEQFF; cdr3_nt: TGCAGCGTTGGGAAAAGCTCCTACAATGAGCAGTTCTTC
v_call: TRBV29-1; d_call: NA; j_call: TRBJ1-2; clone_size: few; cdr3_aa: CSVVALDGYTF; cdr3_nt: TGCAGCGTTGTGGCACTGGATGGCTACACCTTC
v_call: TRBV5-1; d_call: NA; j_call: TRBJ2-7; clone_size: once; cdr3_aa: CASSLGLNWAPEQYF; cdr3_nt: TGCGCCAGCAGCTTGGGACTCAACTGGGCTCCCGAGCAGTACTTC
v_call: TRBV4-2; d_call: NA; j_call: TRBJ2-6; clone_size: once; cdr3_aa: CANSQTTGLGANVLTF; cdr3_nt: TGTGCCAACAGTCAGACTACAGGGTTGGGGGCCAACGTCCTGACTTTC
v_call: TRBV29-1; d_call: TRBD1; j_call: TRBJ2-5; clone_size: few; cdr3_aa: CRAGQGASETQYF; cdr3_nt: TGCAGAGCCGGACAGGGGGCCTCAGAGACCCAGTACTTC
v_call: TRBV6-5; d_call: NA; j_call: TRBJ2-7; clone_size: NA; cdr3_aa: CASSYGLAVAYEQYF; cdr3_nt: TGTGCCAGCAGTTATGGGTTAGCAGTTGCCTACGAGCAGTACTTC
v_call: TRBV5-1; d_call: NA; j_call: TRBJ1-2; clone_size: NA; cdr3_aa: CASSPTAGDDGYTF; cdr3_nt: TGCGCCAGCAGCCCGACCGCGGGGGACGATGGCTACACCTTC
v_call: TRBV20-1; d_call: NA; j_call: TRBJ2-1; clone_size: few; cdr3_aa: CSAPSPSSYNEQFF; cdr3_nt: TGCAGTGCTCCATCCCCTAGCTCCTACAATGAGCAGTTCTTC
v_call: TRBV19; d_call: NA; j_call: TRBJ2-5; clone_size: NA; cdr3_aa: CASRRLDRTQETQYF; cdr3_nt: TGTGCCAGTAGGAGACTGGATAGAACCCAAGAGACCCAGTACTTC
v_call: TRBV29-1; d_call: TRBD1; j_call: TRBJ2-7; clone_size: NA; cdr3_aa: CSALAGTGNNEQYF; cdr3_nt: TGCAGCGCCTTAGCCGGGACAGGTAACAACGAGCAGTACTTC
v_call: TRBV10-1; d_call: NA; j_call: TRBJ2-5; clone_size: NA; cdr3_aa: CASSESGKQETQYF; cdr3_nt: TGCGCCAGCAGTGAGTCCGGGAAGCAAGAGACCCAGTACTTC
v_call: TRBV9; d_call: NA; j_call: TRBJ2-1; clone_size: NA; cdr3_aa: CASSVGDPANEQFF; cdr3_nt: TGTGCCAGCAGCGTGGGAGATCCCGCTAACGAGCAGTTCTTC
v_call: TRBV6-6; d_call: NA; j_call: TRBJ1-6; clone_size: NA; cdr3_aa: CASSYAWTALPLHF; cdr3_nt: TGTGCCAGCAGTTACGCGTGGACAGCCCTGCCCCTCCACTTT
v_call: TRBV7-8; d_call: TRBD1; j_call: TRBJ2-7; clone_size: NA; cdr3_aa: CASAKLGQGSYEQYF; cdr3_nt: TGTGCCAGCGCCAAACTTGGACAGGGATCCTACGAGCAGTACTTC
v_call: TRBV29-1; d_call: NA; j_call: TRBJ2-1; clone_size: NA; cdr3_aa: CSVDRTDEQFF; cdr3_nt: TGCAGCGTTGACAGGACGGATGAGCAGTTCTTC
v_call: TRBV12-3/TRBV12-4; d_call: NA; j_call: TRBJ2-1; clone_size: few; cdr3_aa: CASSLFLIGSSSYNEQFF; cdr3_nt: TGTGCCAGCAGTTTATTTCTTATAGGCAGCAGCTCCTACAATGAGCAGTTCTTC
v_call: TRBV28; d_call: TRBD2; j_call: TRBJ2-5; clone_size: few; cdr3_aa: CASSSGLAGEGTQYF; cdr3_nt: TGTGCCAGCAGTTCTGGACTAGCGGGAGAGGGGACCCAGTACTTC
v_call: TRBV29-1; d_call: NA; j_call: TRBJ2-6; clone_size: NA; cdr3_aa: CSVESGGLRSGANVLTF; cdr3_nt: TGCAGCGTTGAATCCGGGGGGCTCCGCTCTGGGGCCAACGTCCTGACTTTC
v_call: TRBV11-1; d_call: NA; j_call: TRBJ2-2; clone_size: few; cdr3_aa: CASSYQETGELFF; cdr3_nt: TGTGCCAGCAGCTATCAGGAAACCGGGGAGCTGTTTTTT
v_call: TRBV29-1; d_call: TRBD1; j_call: TRBJ1-2; clone_size: NA; cdr3_aa: CSVEVTGTGVYGYTF; cdr3_nt: TGCAGCGTTGAAGTGACCGGGACAGGGGTCTATGGCTACACCTTC
v_call: TRBV7-3; d_call: NA; j_call: TRBJ2-7; clone_size: NA; cdr3_aa: CASSPRLNSEQYF; cdr3_nt: TGTGCCAGCAGCCCCCGACTCAACAGCGAGCAGTACTTC
v_call: TRBV20-1; d_call: NA; j_call: TRBJ2-1; clone_size: NA; cdr3_aa: CSALRLGGTYYNEQFF; cdr3_nt: TGCAGTGCTCTCAGATTGGGCGGGACCTACTACAATGAGCAGTTCTTC
v_call: TRBV25-1; d_call: NA; j_call: TRBJ2-5; clone_size: NA; cdr3_aa: CASSEFRGEETQYF; cdr3_nt: TGTGCCAGCAGTGAATTCAGGGGCGAAGAGACCCAGTACTTC
v_call: TRBV7-9; d_call: NA; j_call: TRBJ1-2; clone_size: NA; cdr3_aa: CASSPFPDGYTF; cdr3_nt: TGTGCCAGCAGCCCTTTCCCGGATGGCTACACCTTC
v_call: TRBV28; d_call: NA; j_call: TRBJ2-6; clone_size: NA; cdr3_aa: CASSLHSGANVLTF; cdr3_nt: TGTGCCAGCAGTTTGCATTCCGGGGCCAACGTCCTGACTTTC
v_call: TRBV10-3; d_call: NA; j_call: TRBJ2-1; clone_size: NA; cdr3_aa: CAIRDNYSYNEQFF; cdr3_nt: TGTGCCATCAGGGATAACTACTCCTACAATGAGCAGTTCTTC
v_call: TRBV5-1; d_call: TRBD2; j_call: TRBJ2-5; clone_size: NA; cdr3_aa: CASSLHPGGETQYF; cdr3_nt: TGCGCCAGCAGCTTGCATCCGGGGGGAGAGACCCAGTACTTC
v_call: TRBV2; d_call: TRBD2; j_call: TRBJ2-3; clone_size: NA; cdr3_aa: CASSIAGAMDTQYF; cdr3_nt: TGTGCCAGCAGCATAGCGGGGGCAATGGATACGCAGTATTTT
v_call: TRBV12-3/TRBV12-4; d_call: TRBD1; j_call: TRBJ1-2; clone_size: NA; cdr3_aa: CASSFGTDHYGYTF; cdr3_nt: TGTGCCAGCAGTTTTGGGACAGACCACTATGGCTACACCTTC